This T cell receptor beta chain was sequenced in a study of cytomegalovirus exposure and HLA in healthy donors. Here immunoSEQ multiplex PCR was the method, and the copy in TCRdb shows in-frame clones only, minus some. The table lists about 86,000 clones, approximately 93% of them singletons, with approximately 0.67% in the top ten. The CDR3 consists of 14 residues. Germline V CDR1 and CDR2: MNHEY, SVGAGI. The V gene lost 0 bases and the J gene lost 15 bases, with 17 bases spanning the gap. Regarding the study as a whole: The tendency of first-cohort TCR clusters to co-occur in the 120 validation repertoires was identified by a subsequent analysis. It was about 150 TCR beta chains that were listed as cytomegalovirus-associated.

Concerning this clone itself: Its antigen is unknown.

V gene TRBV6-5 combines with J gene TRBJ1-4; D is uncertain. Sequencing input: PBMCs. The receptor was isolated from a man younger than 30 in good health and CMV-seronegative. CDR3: CASSYSVGGKDLFF. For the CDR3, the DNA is TGTGCCAGCAGTTACTCAGTCGGCGGGAAAGATTTGTTTTTT.